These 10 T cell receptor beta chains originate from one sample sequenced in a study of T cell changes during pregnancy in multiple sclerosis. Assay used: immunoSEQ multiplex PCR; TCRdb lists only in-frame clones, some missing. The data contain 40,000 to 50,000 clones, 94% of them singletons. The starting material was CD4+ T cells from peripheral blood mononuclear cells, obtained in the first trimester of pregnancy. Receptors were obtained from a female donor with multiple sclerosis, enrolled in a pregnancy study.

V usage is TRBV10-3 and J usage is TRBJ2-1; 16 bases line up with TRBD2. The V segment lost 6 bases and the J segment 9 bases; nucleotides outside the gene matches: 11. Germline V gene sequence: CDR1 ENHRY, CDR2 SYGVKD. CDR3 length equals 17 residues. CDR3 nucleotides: TGTGCCATCAGAGGGACTAGCGGGGGGGTGCTAATCGGTGAGCAGTTCTTC. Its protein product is CAIRGTSGGVLIGEQFF.

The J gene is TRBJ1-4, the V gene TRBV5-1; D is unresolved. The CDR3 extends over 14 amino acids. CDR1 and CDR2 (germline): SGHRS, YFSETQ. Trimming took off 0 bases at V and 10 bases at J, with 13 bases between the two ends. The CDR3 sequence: CASSLAPDGGKLFF. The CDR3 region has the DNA TGCGCCAGCAGCTTGGCCCCAGACGGAGGAAAACTGTTTTTT.

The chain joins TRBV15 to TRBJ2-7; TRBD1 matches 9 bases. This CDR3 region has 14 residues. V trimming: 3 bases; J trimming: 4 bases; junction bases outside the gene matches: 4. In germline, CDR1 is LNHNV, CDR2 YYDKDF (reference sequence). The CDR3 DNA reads TGTGCCACCAGCAGTCGACAGGGGGTGTACGAGCAGTACTTC. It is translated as CATSSRQGVYEQYF. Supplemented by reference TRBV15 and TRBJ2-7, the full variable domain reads DAMVIQNPRYQVTQFGKPVTLSCSQTLNHNVMYWYQQKSSQAPKLLFHYYDKDFNNEADTPDNFQSRRPNTSFCFLDIRSPGLGDTAMYLCATSSRQGVYEQYFGPGTRLTVT.

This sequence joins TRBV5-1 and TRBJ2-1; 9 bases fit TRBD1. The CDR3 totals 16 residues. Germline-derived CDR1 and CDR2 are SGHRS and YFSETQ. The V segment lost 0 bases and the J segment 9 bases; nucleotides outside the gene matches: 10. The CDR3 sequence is CASSLGPPGTGSEQFF. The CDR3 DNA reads TGCGCCAGCAGCTTGGGACCCCCCGGGACAGGGAGTGAGCAGTTCTTC.

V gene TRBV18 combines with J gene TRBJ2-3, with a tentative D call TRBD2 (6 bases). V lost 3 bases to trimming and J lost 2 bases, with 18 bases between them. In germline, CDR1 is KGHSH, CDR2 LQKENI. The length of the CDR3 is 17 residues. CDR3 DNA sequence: TGTGCCAGCTCACCGAGCACCGGGACTCACTTCACAGATACGCAGTATTTT. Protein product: CASSPSTGTHFTDTQYF.

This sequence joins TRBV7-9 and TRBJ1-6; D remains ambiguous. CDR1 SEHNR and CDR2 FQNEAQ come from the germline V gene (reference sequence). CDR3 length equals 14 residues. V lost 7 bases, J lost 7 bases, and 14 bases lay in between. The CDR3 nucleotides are TGTGCCAGCAACCGAGGGTATATGAATTCACCCCTCCACTTT. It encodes CASNRGYMNSPLHF. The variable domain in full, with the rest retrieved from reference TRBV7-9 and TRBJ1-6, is DTGVSQNPRHKITKRGQNVTFRCDPISEHNRLYWYRQTLGQGPEFLTYFQNEAQLEKSRLLSDRFSAERPKGSFSTLEIQRTEQGDSAMYLCASNRGYMNSPLHFGNGTRLTVT.

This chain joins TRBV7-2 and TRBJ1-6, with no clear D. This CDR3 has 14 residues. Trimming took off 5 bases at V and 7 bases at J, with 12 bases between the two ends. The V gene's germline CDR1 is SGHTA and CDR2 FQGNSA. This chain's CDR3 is CASSRGLENSPLHF. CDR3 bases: TGTGCCAGCAGCCGCGGACTCGAGAATTCACCCCTCCACTTT.

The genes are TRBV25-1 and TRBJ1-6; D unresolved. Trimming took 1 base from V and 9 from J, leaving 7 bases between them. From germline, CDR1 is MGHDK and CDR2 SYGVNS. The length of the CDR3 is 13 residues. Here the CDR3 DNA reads TGTGCCAGCAGTGAATCGGGGATTTCACCCCTCCACTTT. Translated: CASSESGISPLHF.

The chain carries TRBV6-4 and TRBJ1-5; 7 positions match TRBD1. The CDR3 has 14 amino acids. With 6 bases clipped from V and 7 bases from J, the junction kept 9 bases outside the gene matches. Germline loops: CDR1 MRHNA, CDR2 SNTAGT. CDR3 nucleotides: TGTGCCAGCAGCGCGACAGGGCGCGGGCAGCCCCAGCATTTT. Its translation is CASSATGRGQPQHF.

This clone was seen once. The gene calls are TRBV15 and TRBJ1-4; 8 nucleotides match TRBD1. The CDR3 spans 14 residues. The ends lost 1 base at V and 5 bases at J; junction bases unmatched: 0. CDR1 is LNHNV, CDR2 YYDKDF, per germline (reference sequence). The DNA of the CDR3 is TGTGCCACCAGCAGAGGGACAGGGAATGAAAAACTGTTTTTT. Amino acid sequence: CATSRGTGNEKLFF.